The following is a T cell receptor beta chain sequence with its context. What it binds is not known. The V and J ends lost 7 bases and 2 bases respectively, with 15 bases between them. The CDR3 consists of 15 residues. CDR1 is MGHRA and CDR2 is YSYEKL in the germline V gene. Amplified TCR beta CDR3 regions came from RNA transcripts. Using the HTBI primer set, a first-round RT-PCR was run on the TCR CDR3. TCRdb re-analysed the multiplex PCR reads in MiXCR, keeping a single row per CDR3 protein. The sample lists about 640,000 distinct CDR3 sequences, around 20% seen once, with 34% in the top ten. The sample originates from a study of T cells in Graves' hyperthyroidism and ophthalmopathy. Study observations and caveats: Model-based prediction identified ophthalmopathy a median around 6.7 months prior to its onset.

The rearrangement joins TRBV4-1 to TRBJ1-5; D call uncertain. The sequence came from a man aged 30 to 39 with Graves' ophthalmopathy. Source material: blood. The CDR3 bases are TGCGCCAGCAACTTAAGGACGGGTCGCAATCAGCCCCAGCATTTT. Translated: CASNLRTGRNQPQHF.